This TCR beta chain was sequenced in a study of sequential checkpoint blockade in melanoma. Overall study context: Maintenance nivolumab came after either treatment sequence. Study-wide results and limits: Response in arm A was associated with pretreatment TIL clonality.

Germline lookup yields CDR1 LNHDA and CDR2 SQIVND (reference sequence). The ends were cut back, 6 bases at V and 9 bases at J, with 17 bases in the middle. This CDR3 is 14 amino acids long. Treatment indicated: randomized to nivolumab then ipilimumab (arm A) or the reverse (arm B). Regarding this clone: Its antigen is unidentified.

Generated by immunoSEQ multiplex PCR, the TCRdb table keeps only in-frame clones and is missing some. The table includes approximately 7,800 clones, approximately 30% detected once. The chain has TRBV19 and TRBJ2-2; the D gene is possibly TRBD2 (6 bases). The sequencing here drew on tumor tissue (inferred from file names), taken from a patient given nivolumab and ipilimumab in sequence. The receptor comes from a human donor with melanoma. CDR3 sequence reads: CASSSGTYVRELFF. CDR3 nucleotides: TGTGCCAGTAGCTCGGGGACTTACGTCCGGGAGCTGTTTTTT.